The text below deals with one TCR beta chain. TCRdb's table, derived via immunoSEQ multiplex PCR, lists solely in-frame clones and lacks some. The table has approximately 150,000 clones, roughly nine tenths seen once. The sample originates from a study of control samples from healthy donors and cancer patients. CDR1 and CDR2 from the germline V gene are LGHNA and YNFKEQ. The length of the CDR3 is 16 residues. V was pared by 0 bases and J by 3 bases, with 15 bases between. The sequence was obtained from a man aged 25 to 40 in good health. The sample was blood. The chain carries TRBV4-2 and TRBJ2-7; D may be TRBD1 (6 bases). The CDR3 sequence: CASSQEGQGSFYEQYF. The CDR3 DNA sequence: TGTGCCAGCAGCCAAGAAGGGCAGGGGAGTTTCTACGAGCAGTACTTC.